This TCR beta chain was identified during a study of post-analysis software for immune sequencing data. Study conclusions and caveats: A few TRBV segments (TRBV5-6, TRBV5-1 and TRBV20-1 among them) occurred more frequently in patients than in controls.

Germline V gene lookup returns CDR1 MNHEY and CDR2 SVGEGT. The CDR3 is made up of 14 amino acids. Trimming removed 2 bases at V and 1 base at J, with 7 bases between. Libraries were made from TCR beta cDNA, and they carried unique molecular identifiers. Input amounts of 1 to 10 million T cells were used. These gave around 500,000 cDNA molecules, so each molecule approximated one T cell. Each CDR3 protein is one row after TCRdb ran MiXCR on the PCR reads. The table has fewer than 700,000 distinct CDR3 sequences, roughly 45% seen once. As to this clonotype: Its antigen is unidentified.

The rearrangement uses TRBV6-2 or TRBV6-3 and TRBJ2-3, with D perhaps matching TRBD2 (5 bases). The source of this sequence is a girl between 10 and 17 years old with multiple sclerosis. Sequencing was carried out using blood. The CDR3 spells CASSYRRGTDTQYF. Here the CDR3 DNA reads TGTGCCAGCAGTTACAGGCGGGGCACAGATACGCAGTATTTT.